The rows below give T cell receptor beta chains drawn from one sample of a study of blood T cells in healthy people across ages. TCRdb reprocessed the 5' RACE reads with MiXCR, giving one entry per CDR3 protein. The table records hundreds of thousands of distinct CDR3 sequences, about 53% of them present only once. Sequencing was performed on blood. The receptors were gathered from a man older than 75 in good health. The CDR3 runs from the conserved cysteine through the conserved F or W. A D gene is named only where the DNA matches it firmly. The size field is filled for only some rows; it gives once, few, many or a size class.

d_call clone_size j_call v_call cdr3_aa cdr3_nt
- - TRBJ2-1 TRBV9 CASSRDFRPFYNEQFF TGTGCCAGCAGCCGGGACTTCCGGCCCTTCTACAATGAGCAGTTCTTC
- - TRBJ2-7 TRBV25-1 CASSESGHLYEQYF TGTGCCAGCAGTGAATCGGGACACCTCTACGAGCAGTACTTC
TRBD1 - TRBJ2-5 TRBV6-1 CASSEAGQGVTQYF TGTGCCAGCAGTGAAGCGGGACAGGGAGTGACCCAGTACTTC
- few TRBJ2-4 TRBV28 CASSLATGRGAQYF TGTGCCAGCAGTCTGGCGACAGGGAGGGGGGCCCAGTACTTC
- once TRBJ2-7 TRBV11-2 CASTQTRLDYDQYF TGTGCCAGCACCCAGACACGTCTCGATTACGATCAGTACTTC
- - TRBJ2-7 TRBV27 CASRGLSGQRPTQQYF TGTGCCAGCAGAGGACTTAGCGGACAGCGCCCTACCCAGCAGTACTTC
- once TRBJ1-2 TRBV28 CASSRGTALGGYTF TGTGCCAGCAGTAGAGGGACGGCCCTGGGCGGCTACACCTTC
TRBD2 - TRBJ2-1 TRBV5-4 CASSGNGGVSYNEQFF TGTGCCAGCAGCGGGAACGGGGGGGTATCCTACAATGAGCAGTTCTTC
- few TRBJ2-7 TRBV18 CASSRVNGGASLEQYF TGTGCCAGCTCACGTGTAAACGGGGGCGCAAGTCTCGAGCAGTACTTC
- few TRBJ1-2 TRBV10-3 CAISESHGTNYGYTF TGTGCCATCAGTGAGTCGCACGGCACTAACTATGGCTACACCTTC
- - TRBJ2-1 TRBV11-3 CASSVKEGPYNEQFF TGTGCCAGCAGCGTGAAGGAGGGGCCGTACAATGAGCAGTTCTTC
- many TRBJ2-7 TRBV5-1 CASSLDGGGSYEQYF TGCGCCAGCAGCTTGGATGGAGGGGGCAGCTACGAGCAGTACTTC
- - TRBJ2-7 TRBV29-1 CSAEGGQTYGQYF TGCAGTGCTGAGGGAGGCCAGACCTACGGGCAGTACTTC
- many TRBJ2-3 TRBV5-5 CASTDSHRYAYF TGTGCCAGTACGGACTCACACAGATACGCGTATTTT